A selection of T cell receptor beta chains follows, all from one sample in a study of shared clonotypes between healthy human individuals. The method was immunoSEQ multiplex PCR; TCRdb's version includes in-frame clones alone and lacks a portion of them. Among 490,000 or so clones listed, around 79% were seen once. Material for sequencing was PBMCs. The receptor source for this set is a woman aged 40 to 50 in good health. Some clones in this sample may be carry-over from other donors' samples. Each CDR3 is given with its conserved first and last residue. Rows give clone size only sometimes, using once, few, many, or a class for an expanded clone.

size: NA; V: TRBV15; CDR3: CAISGGGAYEQYF
size: NA; V: TRBV6-1; CDR3: CASSGAQGNTEAFF
size: NA; V: TRBV25-1; CDR3: CASRLTDHTEAFF
size: once; V: TRBV4-3; CDR3: CASSQVGSPIGYTF
size: few; V: TRBV6-5; CDR3: CASRGLALEQYF
size: NA; V: TRBV19; CDR3: CASKPEHTYEQYF
size: NA; V: TRBV27; CDR3: CASREGRNTGELFF
size: few; V: TRBV29-1; CDR3: CSVVPAGIPGELFF
size: NA; V: TRBV10-1; CDR3: CASSEARTAGTDTQYF
size: NA; V: TRBV29-1; CDR3: CSVGRQREQYF
size: NA; V: TRBV19; CDR3: CASSTLSSYNEQFF
size: NA; V: TRBV14; CDR3: CASSRSASGAYNEQFF
size: NA; V: TRBV10-2; CDR3: CASTEPAVERELAKNIQYF
size: NA; V: TRBV21-1; CDR3: CASSKVGGTAQGDKRRTNYGYTF
size: NA; V: TRBV6-5; CDR3: CASRDREGQREQYF